This record covers a single TCR beta chain. The antigen remains undetermined. The data belong to a study of Ad26.COV2.S vaccination and SARS-CoV-2 variants. Study at large: Dosing was one shot or two shots 56 days apart.

Germline V lookup: CDR1 SGHDT, CDR2 YYEEEE. V shed 2 bases and J 0 bases; nucleotides not matched to a gene: 5. This CDR3 is 15 amino acids long. Clones were sequenced by immunoSEQ multiplex PCR, and TCRdb holds only the in-frame ones, with some missing. The repertoire consists of about 400,000 clones, with roughly 90% occurring once and the leading ten covering around 1.7%. Treatment of the sample: some 20 received Ad26.COV2.S at low or high dose, single or two shots; several received placebo; per-sample allocation not given. Sample collection was performed on day 63 after the first vaccine or placebo injection. Donor was an adult aged 18-55 years in Boston. Study conclusions and caveats: Using TCR breadth and depth analyses may have led to underestimated total T cell responses.

The sequencing here drew on peripheral blood, taken in a trial of Ad26.COV2.S vaccine versus placebo. The TCR originated in a person aged 18 to 65 who received the Ad26.COV2.S COVID-19 vaccine or a placebo. This chain links TRBV5-6 with TRBJ2-7, with 7 bases identical to TRBD1. CDR3 nucleotides: TGTGCCAGCAGCTTAATGACAGGGCCCTCCTACGAGCAGTACTTC. Encoded protein: CASSLMTGPSYEQYF. The variable domain in full, completed from reference TRBV5-6 and TRBJ2-7, reads DAGVTQSPTHLIKTRGQQVTLRCSPKSGHDTVSWYQQALGQGPQFIFQYYEEEERQRGNFPDRFSGHQFPNYSSELNVNALLLGDSALYLCASSLMTGPSYEQYFGPGTRLTVT.